What follows are 22 T cell receptor beta chains derived from one specimen sequenced in a study of blood T cells in healthy people across ages. For the second PCR, which ran for about 6 to 11 cycles, a sample-barcoded 5' primer and a J-beta primer mix were used. TCRdb called the 5' RACE reads again in MiXCR, with one record for every CDR3 protein. The sample lists roughly 1.6 million distinct CDR3 sequences; about 32% were seen once. The sequenced material came from blood. These receptor sequences come from a woman in her thirties in good health.

The genes are TRBV4-2 and TRBJ1-5; D is possibly TRBD1 (5 bases). Deletions cut 1 base from V and 0 bases from J, with 13 bases between. CDR1 is LGHNA, CDR2 YNFKEQ, per germline. The CDR3 is 17 amino acids. CDR3 protein: CASSQVGVGNSNQPQHF. The CDR3 DNA is TGTGCCAGCAGCCAAGTGGGGGTGGGGAATAGCAATCAGCCCCAGCATTTT.

This clonotype has just a few counts. V and J are TRBV29-1 and TRBJ2-2, with TRBD1 as a possible D gene (5 bases). Germline CDR1 and CDR2: SQVTM and ANQGSEA. Trimming took 0 bases from V and 3 from J, leaving 11 bases between them. This CDR3 is 15 amino acids long. The CDR3 is CSVEDPAGYTGELFF. CDR3 nucleotide sequence: TGCAGCGTTGAAGATCCCGCAGGGTACACCGGGGAGCTGTTTTTT.

This clonotype was observed a few times. The rearrangement links TRBV30 to TRBJ1-2; no reliable D call. This CDR3 is 13 amino acids long. With 3 bases removed from V and 5 bases from J, the gap between germline ends came to 13 bases. Germline loops: CDR1 GTSNPN, CDR2 SVGIG (reference sequence). CDR3 protein: CAWRPGPDYGYTF. Written as DNA, the CDR3 is TGTGCCTGGAGACCCGGGCCGGATTATGGCTACACCTTC.

The chain joins TRBV5-5 to TRBJ1-2; 8 nucleotides match TRBD1. The CDR3 runs to 16 residues. Germline V gives CDR1 SGHKS, CDR2 YYEKEE (reference sequence). V lost 1 base and J lost 4; bases outside the gene matches: 9. The CDR3 DNA is TGTGCCAGCAGCTTGCAAGGGGCAGGGGGCCTCTATGGCTACACCTTC. Its protein is CASSLQGAGGLYGYTF.

The J gene is TRBJ2-7, the V gene TRBV13, with TRBD1 matching 9 bases. The CDR3 totals 13 residues. Germline V gene lookup returns CDR1 PRHDT and CDR2 FYEKMQ (reference sequence). Unmatched junction bases numbered 2, after V lost 2 bases and J lost 6 bases. CDR3 residues: CASSLRDRAEQYF. The CDR3 DNA is TGTGCCAGCAGCTTAAGGGACAGGGCCGAGCAGTACTTC.

The rearrangement links TRBV30 to TRBJ2-1; D is unresolved. This CDR3 spans 14 amino acids. Germline CDR1 and CDR2: GTSNPN and SVGIG (reference sequence). V was pared by 0 bases and J by 2 bases, with 8 bases between. The CDR3 spells CAWSVRSAYNEQFF. DNA for the CDR3: TGTGCCTGGAGTGTAAGGTCCGCCTACAATGAGCAGTTCTTC.

J is TRBJ2-7 and V is TRBV28; 11 nucleotides agree with TRBD1. The CDR3 runs 16 residues. V shed 5 bases and J 3 bases; nucleotides not matched to a gene: 9. In germline, CDR1 is MDHEN, CDR2 SYDVKM. As DNA, the CDR3 is TGTGCCAGCAGTACCGGGACAGGGGGTACTTTCTACGAGCAGTACTTC. Encoded protein: CASSTGTGGTFYEQYF.

This clonotype has more than one count but fewer than ten. The CDR3: CASSQVPASWADTQYF. The CDR3 DNA is TGCGCCAGCAGCCAAGTTCCAGCGAGTTGGGCAGATACGCAGTATTTT. The chain has TRBV4-1 and TRBJ2-3; D remains ambiguous. This CDR3 comprises 16 residues. The germline V and J ends were trimmed by 1 base and 4 bases, with 15 bases remaining between them. Germline lookup yields CDR1 MGHRA and CDR2 YSYEKL.

This clonotype has a handful of counts. The chain links TRBV9 to TRBJ2-7, with a weak D call TRBD1 (6 bases). The J call could be wrong; TRBJ2-5 is a better fit for the DNA end. CDR1 is SGDLS and CDR2 is YYNGEE in the germline V gene. The CDR3 loop spans 16 amino acids. DNA for the CDR3: TGTGCCAGCAGCGTAGGGGCCAGGGGAATCGTGGAGACCCAGTACTTC. Translation gives CASSVGARGIVETQYF.

This clonotype occurred a few times. The chain links TRBV9 to TRBJ2-7; TRBD2 agrees at 7 bases. In germline, CDR1 is SGDLS, CDR2 YYNGEE. Trimming at V came to 2 bases and at J to 0 bases, leaving 5 bases not matched to a gene. This CDR3 is 15 amino acids long. CDR3 sequence: CASSVRSGNSYEQYF. In DNA, the CDR3 is TGTGCCAGCAGCGTCCGGAGCGGGAACTCCTACGAGCAGTACTTC.

About this clonotype itself: This sequence may be a read error, since a much larger clone differs from it by one base. Lacking the conserved final phenylalanine or tryptophan, this CDR3 likely reflects a read error. The chain employs TRBV27 and TRBJ2-4; the D gene is possibly TRBD1 (6 bases). This CDR3 contains 12 residues. Per the germline V gene, CDR1 is MNHEY and CDR2 is SMNVEV (reference sequence). The V and J ends lost 6 bases and 9 bases respectively, with 12 bases between them. The chain's CDR3 is CASSMTGGIQYC. The CDR3 coding sequence is TGTGCCAGCAGCATGACAGGAGGCATTCAGTACTGC.

The genes are TRBV6-1 and TRBJ1-1; D possibly corresponds to TRBD1 (6 bases). Germline loops: CDR1 MNHNS, CDR2 SASEGT. Trimming removed 6 bases from V and 0 bases from J, with 20 bases in between. This CDR3 region has 17 residues. Here the CDR3 DNA reads TGTGCCAGCAGCCTTCTTAACAGGGCCCGGGTGAACACTGAAGCTTTCTTT. Amino acid sequence: CASSLLNRARVNTEAFF.

The gene calls are TRBV12-3 or TRBV12-4 and TRBJ2-3, with D perhaps matching TRBD2 (6 bases). This CDR3 has 17 amino acids. The germline V and J ends were trimmed by 5 bases and 4 bases, with 22 bases remaining between them. DNA of the CDR3: TGTGCCAGCAGTCCACCCCGGGACTCAGTGTTAGCAGATACGCAGTATTTT. Its protein is CASSPPRDSVLADTQYF.

The count of this clonotype is one. The chain joins TRBV20-1 to TRBJ2-3; D possibly corresponds to TRBD2 (6 bases). The CDR3 has 17 amino acids. V was shortened by 4 bases and J by 0 bases, with 20 bases between the two germline ends. CDR1 DFQATT and CDR2 SNEGSKA come from the germline V gene (reference sequence). CDR3 in amino acids: CSAMLFREPTSTDTQYF. The CDR3 nucleotides are TGCAGTGCTATGCTATTCCGGGAGCCAACTAGCACAGATACGCAGTATTTT.

This chain joins TRBV6-5 and TRBJ1-1; perhaps TRBD1 as D (5 bases). V was shortened by 6 bases and J by 4 bases, with 12 bases between the two germline ends. Germline lookup yields CDR1 MNHEY and CDR2 SVGAGI. This CDR3 spans 13 amino acids. The CDR3 protein is CASSLEGPTEAFF. The CDR3 DNA is TGTGCCAGCAGCTTAGAGGGACCCACTGAAGCTTTCTTT.

The V and J genes are TRBV5-1 and TRBJ2-7; 7 bases line up with TRBD2. The V gene's germline CDR1 is SGHRS and CDR2 YFSETQ. The CDR3 consists of 15 residues. Trimming at V came to 0 bases and at J to 3 bases, leaving 6 bases not matched to a gene. The CDR3 region is CASSLVAGVVYEQYF. In DNA, the CDR3 is TGCGCCAGCAGCTTGGTGGCGGGAGTTGTCTACGAGCAGTACTTC.

V gene TRBV3-1 combines with J gene TRBJ2-4, with D perhaps TRBD1 (6 bases). The germline CDR1 and CDR2 sequences are LGHDT and YNNKEL (reference sequence). The CDR3 has 14 amino acids. V was shortened by 7 bases and J by 6 bases, with 16 bases between the two germline ends. For the CDR3, the DNA is TGTGCCAGCACTTCCAGGGGTTATGGAAACATTCAGTACTTC. Its protein is CASTSRGYGNIQYF.

This clonotype was recorded a few times. V is TRBV30 and J is TRBJ2-5, with D perhaps TRBD2 (6 bases). This CDR3 region has 13 residues. In germline, CDR1 is GTSNPN, CDR2 SVGIG (reference sequence). The V gene lost 0 bases and the J gene lost 5 bases, with 10 bases spanning the gap. The CDR3 loop reads CAWSVRRGETQYF. The CDR3 DNA reads as TGTGCCTGGAGTGTACGACGGGGGGAGACCCAGTACTTC.

This clonotype was counted between two and nine times. CDR3 bases: TGTGCCACCAGTGAGGGGGTCAATGAGCAGTTCTTC. Its protein is CATSEGVNEQFF. V gene TRBV24-1 combines with J gene TRBJ2-1; D assignment may be TRBD1 or TRBD2 (5 bases each). This CDR3 is built from 12 residues. Germline V gene sequence: CDR1 KGHDR, CDR2 SFDVKD. The germline V and J ends were trimmed by 4 bases and 6 bases, with 6 bases remaining between them.

This clonotype appeared many times. The chain recombines TRBV5-1 with TRBJ2-7; 8 positions match TRBD1. CDR1 and CDR2 (germline): SGHRS, YFSETQ. The CDR3 is 15 amino acids. With 1 base clipped from V and 2 bases from J, the junction kept 5 bases outside the gene matches. The CDR3 DNA is TGCGCCAGCAGCTTGCGACAGGGGAGGCCCTACGAGCAGTACTTC. As protein: CASSLRQGRPYEQYF.

There are a few counts of this clonotype. This sequence joins TRBV27 and TRBJ2-5; 10 nucleotides line up with TRBD1. The tail of the sequence fits TRBJ2-7 better, so the J call may be wrong. Germline CDR1 is MNHEY and CDR2 is SMNVEV (reference sequence). CDR3 length: 15 amino acids. As DNA, the CDR3 is TGTGCCAGCAGTTTCGGGACAGGGGATTCATACGAGCAGTACTTC. It codes for CASSFGTGDSYEQYF.

This clonotype was detected only a few times. The rearrangement links TRBV7-9 to TRBJ2-2; perhaps TRBD1 as D (6 bases). Germline V gene sequence: CDR1 SEHNR, CDR2 FQNEAQ (reference sequence). Trimming took 5 bases from V and 0 from J, leaving 13 bases between them. This CDR3 contains 16 residues. In nucleotides, the CDR3 is TGTGCCAGCAGCCCAGGGGCCCAGGCGAACACCGGGGAGCTGTTTTTT. Translating gives CASSPGAQANTGELFF.